What follows are 15 T cell receptor beta chains derived from one specimen sequenced in a study of cytomegalovirus exposure and HLA in healthy donors. PCR involved 60 Vbeta and 13 Jbeta primers. The assay was immunoSEQ multiplex PCR, and TCRdb's table has in-frame clones only and misses some. The sample records 130,000 or so clones, 75% being singletons. Sequenced: PBMCs. The receptors stem from a woman aged 40 to 49 in good health and CMV-seropositive.

V and J are TRBV29-1 and TRBJ2-6; TRBD2 is a possible D gene (5 bases). Germline loops: CDR1 SQVTM, CDR2 ANQGSEA. The length of the CDR3 is 14 residues. Trimming took off 2 bases at V and 2 bases at J, with 7 bases between the two ends. The CDR3 coding sequence is TGCAGCGTTGAAAAGGGAGCTGGGGCCAACGTCCTGACTTTC. This gives the protein CSVEKGAGANVLTF.

This clone was picked up one time. This sequence joins TRBV7-2 and TRBJ1-4, with unresolved D. Per the germline V gene, CDR1 is SGHTA and CDR2 is FQGNSA. This CDR3 has 12 residues. Trimming pared 3 bases from V and 6 bases from J, leaving 5 bases between. CDR3 bases: TGTGCCAGCAGCTTCTCCGATGAAAAACTGTTTTTT. Translation: CASSFSDEKLFF. Using reference TRBV7-2 and TRBJ1-4 for the parts outside the CDR3, the full variable domain is GAGVSQSPSNKVTEKGKDVELRCDPISGHTALYWYRQSLGQGLEFLIYFQGNSAPDKSGLPSDRFSAERTGGSVSTLTIQRTQQEDSAVYLCASSFSDEKLFFGSGTQLSVL.

CDR3 sequence: CASKLHDSGDWYYEQYF. The DNA of the CDR3 is TGTGCCAGCAAATTACACGATAGCGGGGACTGGTACTACGAGCAGTACTTC. J is TRBJ2-7 and V is TRBV7-2; 8 positions agree with TRBD2. The CDR3 is made up of 17 amino acids. Germline-derived CDR1 and CDR2 are SGHTA and FQGNSA. Trimming took 7 bases from V and 3 from J; bases not matched to a gene: 17. Together with reference TRBV7-2 and TRBJ2-7, the CDR3 gives the full variable domain: GAGVSQSPSNKVTEKGKDVELRCDPISGHTALYWYRQSLGQGLEFLIYFQGNSAPDKSGLPSDRFSAERTGGSVSTLTIQRTQQEDSAVYLCASKLHDSGDWYYEQYFGPGTRLTVT.

The chain employs TRBV4-2 and TRBJ2-7, with 11 nucleotides matching TRBD2. Trimming cost V 3 bases and J 3 bases; bases outside gene matches: 1. From germline, CDR1 is LGHNA and CDR2 YNFKEQ. The CDR3 has 14 amino acids. The chain's CDR3 is CASSQLAGGYEQYF. For the CDR3, the DNA is TGTGCCAGCAGCCAGCTAGCGGGGGGCTACGAGCAGTACTTC.

This sequence joins TRBV27 and TRBJ2-1; 7 bases line up with TRBD2. The CDR3 is 12 amino acids. The germline gives CDR1 MNHEY, CDR2 SMNVEV (reference sequence). V dropped 8 bases and J dropped 9; count of bases not matched to a gene: 7. CDR3 amino acids: CASGLGVGEQFF. In nucleotides, the CDR3 is TGTGCCAGCGGACTAGGGGTTGGTGAGCAGTTCTTC.

This chain joins TRBV6-5 and TRBJ2-7, with D maybe TRBD2 (7 bases). V lost 0 bases and J lost 5, with 17 bases in between. This CDR3 contains 16 residues. Germline V gene sequence: CDR1 MNHEY, CDR2 SVGAGI. CDR3 sequence: CASSYSITGGPHEQYF. CDR3 in DNA: TGTGCCAGCAGTTACTCGATCACCGGGGGGCCCCACGAGCAGTACTTC.

The V gene is TRBV29-1, the J gene TRBJ2-5; TRBD1 might be the D (6 bases). Germline V gene data show CDR1 as SQVTM and CDR2 as ANQGSEA. The CDR3 covers 14 residues. With 3 bases removed from V and 5 bases from J, the gap between germline ends came to 16 bases. This chain's CDR3 is CSVDMGAGRETQYF. In DNA form, the CDR3 reads TGCAGCGTTGATATGGGGGCAGGGCGCGAGACCCAGTACTTC.

CDR3 coding DNA: TGCGCCAGCAGCCAAGAACCTGTCCAGGTCTCTGGAAACACCATATATTTT. This encodes CASSQEPVQVSGNTIYF. The chain joins TRBV4-3 to TRBJ1-3; D gene ambiguous. There are 17 residues in the CDR3. Germline loops: CDR1 LGHNA, CDR2 YSLEER. Trimming cost V 0 bases and J 0 bases, with 12 bases left between them.

V gene TRBV7-6 combines with J gene TRBJ2-7; 9 nucleotides line up with TRBD2. The CDR3 is made up of 18 amino acids. With 1 base clipped from V and 0 bases from J, the junction kept 10 bases outside the gene matches. Germline V gene sequence: CDR1 SGHVS, CDR2 FNYEAQ. CDR3 amino acids: CASSLGTIAGAYSYEQYF. The CDR3, as DNA: TGTGCCAGCAGCTTAGGGACTATAGCGGGGGCTTACTCCTACGAGCAGTACTTC. Full variable domain (remainder filled in from reference TRBV7-6 and TRBJ2-7): GAGVSQSPRYKVTKRGQDVALRCDPISGHVSLYWYRQALGQGPEFLTYFNYEAQQDKSGLPNDRFSAERPEGSISTLTIQRTEQRDSAMYRCASSLGTIAGAYSYEQYFGPGTRLTVT.

This clone has only a few counts. This chain uses TRBV6-1 with TRBJ1-4, with TRBD1 as a possible D gene (5 bases). Germline CDR1 and CDR2: MNHNS and SASEGT. This CDR3 has 15 residues. V was cut by 3 bases and J by 5 bases, with 13 bases left in between. The CDR3 loop reads CASSEAGRINEKLFF. The CDR3 DNA is TGTGCCAGCAGTGAGGCGGGACGCATAAATGAAAAACTGTTTTTT.

This clone was detected once. The V gene is TRBV7-2, the J gene TRBJ1-1; D unclear. Per germline, CDR1 SGHTA and CDR2 FQGNSA. The CDR3 spans 12 residues. V lost 3 bases, J lost 7 bases, and 9 bases lay in between. CDR3 sequence: CASSLNGVEAFF. DNA for the CDR3: TGTGCCAGCAGCTTGAACGGAGTTGAAGCTTTCTTT.

The rearrangement uses TRBV5-1 and TRBJ2-1; 8 bases are shared with TRBD2. J gave up 6 bases and V 4 bases, and 12 bases lay outside the gene matches. CDR1 is SGHRS and CDR2 is YFSETQ in the germline V gene. The CDR3 contains 16 residues. CDR3 sequence reads: CASSPRTSQYFNEQFF. The CDR3 DNA reads TGCGCCAGCAGCCCCCGGACTAGCCAATATTTCAATGAGCAGTTCTTC.

The chain has TRBV6-1 and TRBJ1-5; D uncertain. Germline V lookup: CDR1 MNHNS, CDR2 SASEGT. With 2 bases removed from V and 0 bases from J, the gap between germline ends came to 2 bases. The CDR3 loop spans 13 amino acids. CDR3 in amino acids: CASSEYSNQPQHF. CDR3 nucleotides: TGTGCCAGCAGTGAATATAGCAATCAGCCCCAGCATTTT.

CDR3 region: CASSRGSGVDQPQHF. CDR3 bases: TGTGCCAGCAGCCGGGGGTCAGGGGTCGATCAGCCCCAGCATTTT. The V call is TRBV16, the J call TRBJ1-5; a possible D gene is TRBD1 (6 bases). The germline V gene has CDR1 KGHSY and CDR2 FQNENV. V dropped 4 bases and J dropped 5 bases, with 15 bases sitting between them. This CDR3 is 15 amino acids long.

This clone has just a few counts. The V and J genes are TRBV6-1 and TRBJ2-7; weak D call: TRBD1 (8 bases). Germline CDR1 reads MNHNS; CDR2 reads SASEGT. The CDR3 is 13 residues long. Trimming pared 11 bases from V and 7 bases from J, leaving 21 bases between. CDR3 bases: TGTGCCGGCAACCCGACAGGGGAGGGGGAGCAGTACTTC. Residues: CAGNPTGEGEQYF.